This TCR beta chain was documented in a study of T cells in Graves' hyperthyroidism and ophthalmopathy. TCR beta CDR3 regions were amplified from RNA transcripts. An initial round of RT-PCR targeting the TCR CDR3 relied on the HTBI primer set. In TCRdb, the multiplex PCR reads were re-called with MiXCR into one record per CDR3 protein. This table has roughly 40,000 distinct CDR3 sequences, 52% appearing once. The CDR3 has 14 amino acids. Per germline, CDR1 LNHDA and CDR2 SQIVND (reference sequence). Details on this clonotype: Relative to the germline gene, one junction end is altered; a read error may explain this.

This chain uses TRBV19 with TRBJ1-2, with a tentative D call TRBD1 (5 bases). The clonotype comes from a man aged 35 to 55 with Graves' ophthalmopathy. Sequenced material: blood. The CDR3 nucleotides read TGTGCCAGTAGTTCATCCGCGACAGCGTATGGCCACACCTTC. It codes for CASSSSATAYGHTF.